A selection of T cell receptor beta chains follows, all from one sample in a study of naive and memory T cell subsets. TCRdb fed the UMI-ligation and nested PCR reads into MiXCR, producing one record per CDR3 protein. Here the sample spans 95,000 to 150,000 distinct CDR3 sequences, approximately 37% being singletons. Sequenced: central memory CD4+ T cells from blood. These receptor sequences come from a human donor in good health. Each CDR3 is given with its conserved first and last residue. A D gene is named only where the DNA matches it firmly. Expanded clones are given a class, and other clones once, few, many or no size at all.

d_gene	j_gene	v_gene	abundance	CDR3aa	CDR3nt
TRBD1	TRBJ2-5	TRBV27	.	CASSSPPTGLQETQYF	TGTGCCAGCAGTTCCCCCCCGACAGGGCTTCAAGAGACCCAGTACTTC
.	TRBJ2-1	TRBV28	few	CASSFPPGIPFSYNEQFF	TGTGCCAGCAGTTTCCCCCCGGGAATTCCCTTCTCCTACAATGAGCAGTTCTTC
TRBD1	TRBJ2-3	TRBV29-1	many	CSGGQGTDTQYF	TGCAGCGGGGGACAGGGGACAGATACGCAGTATTTT
.	TRBJ2-7	TRBV28	.	CASLSPARLGTQYF	TGTGCCAGCCTTTCCCCAGCGAGGCTGGGGACGCAGTACTTC
TRBD1	TRBJ2-1	TRBV7-8	medium-sized	CASSSSRGRNNEQFF	TGTGCCAGCAGCTCATCCAGGGGGCGAAACAATGAGCAGTTCTTC
.	TRBJ1-6	TRBV5-1	few	CASSLAGANSPLHF	TGCGCCAGCAGCTTGGCCGGGGCCAATTCACCCCTCCACTTT
TRBD1	TRBJ2-2	TRBV18	few	CASSPRGTANTGELFF	TGTGCCAGCTCACCACGAGGGACAGCGAACACCGGGGAGCTGTTTTTT
.	TRBJ1-4	TRBV20-1	once	CSARDRVTNEKLFF	TGCAGTGCTAGAGATCGGGTAACTAATGAAAAACTGTTTTTT
.	TRBJ1-2	TRBV5-5	few	CASSTGGGLAYGYTF	TGTGCCAGCAGCACCGGGGGGGGGCTCGCCTATGGCTACACCTTC
TRBD2	TRBJ2-1	TRBV30	.	CAWRPRLAAGRYNEQFF	TGTGCCTGGAGGCCCAGACTAGCGGCTGGACGTTACAATGAGCAGTTCTTC
.	TRBJ2-5	TRBV12-1	.	CASSFGTSGLPGTQYF	TGTGCCAGCAGCTTTGGGACTAGCGGGCTCCCTGGGACCCAGTACTTC
.	TRBJ2-1	TRBV12-3/TRBV12-4	once	CASSLYGGITLNEQFF	TGTGCCAGCAGTTTATACGGCGGGATTACCCTCAATGAGCAGTTCTTC
TRBD2	TRBJ2-7	TRBV29-1	.	CSVERLSGTPLHEQYF	TGCAGCGTTGAAAGGCTAAGCGGGACTCCTCTCCACGAGCAGTACTTC
TRBD2	TRBJ2-1	TRBV5-1	many	CASSSGGGNNEQFF	TGCGCCAGCAGCTCCGGCGGGGGGAACAATGAGCAGTTCTTC
TRBD1	TRBJ1-1	TRBV28	.	CASSSERTGGGKAFF	TGTGCCAGCAGTTCCGAAAGGACAGGGGGCGGGAAGGCTTTCTTT
.	TRBJ2-7	TRBV29-1	.	CSVVSPDSYEQYF	TGCAGCGTTGTTTCCCCAGACAGTTACGAGCAGTACTTC
.	TRBJ2-7	TRBV20-1	.	CSASAYGRVGSYEQYF	TGCAGTGCTAGCGCCTACGGGCGCGTGGGGTCCTACGAGCAGTACTTC
.	TRBJ1-5	TRBV28	few	CASSLRNQPQHF	TGTGCCAGCAGTTTACGAAATCAGCCCCAGCATTTT
.	TRBJ1-3	TRBV20-1	.	CSARDPRVAGNTIYF	TGCAGTGCTAGAGACCCCAGGGTAGCTGGAAACACCATATATTTT
.	TRBJ2-7	TRBV20-1	.	CSATSAPSYEQYF	TGCAGTGCTACCTCGGCTCCCTCCTACGAGCAGTACTTC
TRBD2	TRBJ2-7	TRBV6-1	few	CASSAETSGRFNEQYF	TGTGCCAGCAGCGCCGAGACTAGCGGGAGGTTCAACGAGCAGTACTTC
.	TRBJ1-2	TRBV24-1	.	CATSDYGQPYGYTF	TGTGCCACCAGTGATTATGGACAGCCCTATGGCTACACCTTC
.	TRBJ2-1	TRBV2	.	CASSEALSSYNEQFF	TGTGCCAGCAGTGAAGCGCTGAGCTCCTACAATGAGCAGTTCTTC
.	TRBJ2-3	TRBV14	.	CASSQVQITRTDTQYF	TGTGCCAGCAGCCAAGTTCAGATAACCCGCACAGATACGCAGTATTTT
TRBD2	TRBJ2-5	TRBV4-1	.	CASSQTPSGRAQETQYF	TGCGCCAGCAGCCAAACCCCCAGCGGGAGGGCCCAAGAGACCCAGTACTTC
TRBD1	TRBJ2-7	TRBV20-1	few	CSAPPGQGREQYF	TGCAGTGCTCCTCCGGGACAGGGACGCGAGCAGTACTTC